The 20 T cell receptor beta chains reported below all come from one sample, sequenced in a study of cytomegalovirus exposure and HLA in healthy donors. TCRdb keeps only in-frame clones here, not all; method: immunoSEQ multiplex PCR. The sample lists some 260,000 clones, roughly 87% seen once, with approximately 3.1% in the top ten. Sequenced sample: PBMCs. These receptors were obtained from a woman aged 25 to 39 in good health and CMV-seronegative.

This clone was seen only once. The V call is TRBV5-6, the J call TRBJ2-7; D is uncertain. This CDR3 has 12 residues. Germline-derived CDR1 and CDR2 are SGHDT and YYEEEE. V shed 2 bases and J shed 3 bases, with 6 bases lying between them. CDR3 sequence (DNA): TGTGCCAGCAGCTTTGAGGACTACGAGCAGTACTTC. This codes for CASSFEDYEQYF. The full variable domain, rest sourced from reference TRBV5-6 and TRBJ2-7, is DAGVTQSPTHLIKTRGQQVTLRCSPKSGHDTVSWYQQALGQGPQFIFQYYEEEERQRGNFPDRFSGHQFPNYSSELNVNALLLGDSALYLCASSFEDYEQYFGPGTRLTVT.

This chain links TRBV30 with TRBJ2-4, with 9 positions matching TRBD2. The length of the CDR3 is 19 residues. CDR1 and CDR2 from the germline V gene are GTSNPN and SVGIG (reference sequence). Losses at the gene ends were 3 bases for V and 8 bases for J; bases not matched to a gene: 23. The chain's CDR3 is CAWSEIPRGRGRAGYIQYF. The CDR3 nucleotides read TGTGCCTGGAGCGAAATCCCCCGGGGCCGCGGGAGGGCCGGTTACATTCAGTACTTC.

The V and J genes are TRBV2 and TRBJ1-1, with TRBD1 identical over 11 bases. CDR1 and CDR2 (germline): SNHLY, FYNNEI. V dropped 6 bases and J dropped 0; count of bases not matched to a gene: 9. The CDR3 loop spans 17 amino acids. DNA for the CDR3: TGTGCCAGCAGCCCAGGGACAGGGGGAATAATGAACACTGAAGCTTTCTTT. It is translated as CASSPGTGGIMNTEAFF.

The V gene is TRBV7-2, the J gene TRBJ2-7, with no clear D. V was pared by 3 bases and J by 6 bases, with 9 bases between. This CDR3 region has 12 residues. In germline, CDR1 is SGHTA, CDR2 FQGNSA. The CDR3 spells CASSFQVAEQYF. The CDR3, as DNA: TGTGCCAGCAGCTTTCAGGTCGCCGAGCAGTACTTC.

On this clone itself: The same CDR3 arises from other DNA sequences in this sample as well. The chain joins TRBV2 to TRBJ2-5; D unclear. This CDR3 is built from 11 residues. CDR1 SNHLY and CDR2 FYNNEI come from the germline V gene. Trimming took 4 bases from V and 5 from J, leaving 5 bases between them. The CDR3 DNA follows: TGTGCCAGCAGTGTCCGTGAGACCCAGTACTTC. Translating it yields CASSVRETQYF.

V and J are TRBV5-1 and TRBJ1-5; no firm D call. The germline CDR1 and CDR2 sequences are SGHRS and YFSETQ. The CDR3 has 14 residues. Trimming removed 0 bases from V and 4 bases from J, with 8 bases in between. The CDR3 DNA is TGCGCCAGCAGCTTGGGCCAGGAAAATCAGCCCCAGCATTTT. Translation: CASSLGQENQPQHF.

The chain is built from TRBV7-9 and TRBJ2-7; 13 bases match TRBD2. This CDR3 has 15 residues. Germline lookup yields CDR1 SEHNR and CDR2 FQNEAQ (reference sequence). Unmatched junction bases numbered 5, after V lost 3 bases and J lost 6 bases. This CDR3 reads CASSFGTSGVREQYF. The CDR3 nucleotides are TGTGCCAGCAGCTTCGGGACTAGCGGGGTCCGCGAGCAGTACTTC.

V usage is TRBV6-1 and J usage is TRBJ2-2; possible D gene TRBD2, 6 bases. Trimming stripped 2 bases from V and 5 bases from J, with 12 bases between. The CDR3 loop spans 15 amino acids. The V gene's germline CDR1 is MNHNS and CDR2 SASEGT. CDR3 DNA: TGTGCCAGCAGTGAATTAGGAGGGGCAACCGGGGAGCTGTTTTTT. Its protein is CASSELGGATGELFF.

The rearrangement links TRBV14 to TRBJ1-2; D unresolved. This CDR3 spans 14 amino acids. V was pared by 3 bases and J by 1 base, with 9 bases between. Germline V gene lookup returns CDR1 SGHDN and CDR2 FVKESK. The CDR3 DNA sequence: TGTGCCAGCAGCCAGACTTTAAGTAACTATGGCTACACCTTC. Protein: CASSQTLSNYGYTF.

The rearrangement joins TRBV27 to TRBJ2-7; 8 bases match TRBD1. V was clipped by 8 bases and J by 2 bases; unmatched bases: 8. This CDR3 has 14 amino acids. Germline V gene lookup returns CDR1 MNHEY and CDR2 SMNVEV (reference sequence). CDR3 sequence (DNA): TGTGCCAGCCGATTTGGGACAGGAGCCTACGAGCAGTACTTC. It translates to CASRFGTGAYEQYF.

J is TRBJ2-7 and V is TRBV27; 13 bases line up with TRBD2. CDR1 is MNHEY and CDR2 is SMNVEV in the germline V gene (reference sequence). The CDR3 is made up of 14 amino acids. After removal of 5 bases from V and 7 bases from J, the junction contained 5 bases not matched to a gene. The CDR3 nucleotides read TGTGCCAGCAGTAGGACTAGCGGGAGCCGGGAGCAGTACTTC. Its translation is CASSRTSGSREQYF.

This clone was counted once. The rearrangement links TRBV27 to TRBJ1-1; no clear D gene. V was trimmed by 2 bases and J by 4 bases, leaving 11 bases between them. The CDR3 runs 14 residues. Germline-derived CDR1 and CDR2 are MNHEY and SMNVEV (reference sequence). This CDR3 reads CASSLMGPGTEAFF. The CDR3, as DNA: TGTGCCAGCAGTTTAATGGGCCCGGGCACTGAAGCTTTCTTT.

The rearrangement joins TRBV11-3 to TRBJ2-3, with D maybe TRBD1 (5 bases). With 5 bases removed from V and 6 bases from J, the gap between germline ends came to 12 bases. The CDR3 length is 13 residues. The germline CDR1 and CDR2 sequences are SGHNT and YENEEA. Here the CDR3 reads CASSDSGSDTQYF. DNA of the CDR3: TGTGCCAGCAGCGACTCAGGGTCCGATACGCAGTATTTT.

The V gene is TRBV5-6, the J gene TRBJ2-3, with 15 bases fitting TRBD2. V trimming: 3 bases; J trimming: 9 bases; junction bases outside the gene matches: 11. The CDR3 length is 17 residues. CDR1 SGHDT and CDR2 YYEEEE come from the germline V gene. The CDR3 DNA is TGTGCCAGCAGCTGGGGGACTAGCGGGAGGCCCGAGAAGACGCAGTATTTT. It codes for CASSWGTSGRPEKTQYF.

This clone has more than one count but fewer than ten. The CDR3: CASSQGHRETQYF. The CDR3 region has the DNA TGCGCCAGCAGCCAAGGGCACAGAGAGACCCAGTACTTC. V is TRBV4-1 and J is TRBJ2-5; no clear D. Germline assignment: CDR1 MGHRA and CDR2 YSYEKL. CDR3 length: 13 amino acids. V gave up 1 base and J gave up 4 bases, with 7 bases separating them.

The chain is built from TRBV6-1 and TRBJ1-4, with D maybe TRBD1 (6 bases). Germline V gene sequence: CDR1 MNHNS, CDR2 SASEGT. The germline V and J ends were trimmed by 3 bases and 5 bases, with 16 bases remaining between them. The CDR3 consists of 16 residues. The CDR3 loop reads CASSEFAGTGNEKLFF. The CDR3 DNA reads as TGTGCCAGCAGTGAGTTCGCCGGTACAGGGAATGAAAAACTGTTTTTT.

The chain uses TRBV2 and TRBJ2-1; TRBD2 aligns across 8 bases. The CDR3 loop spans 14 amino acids. V was pared by 6 bases and J by 5 bases, with 6 bases of the junction left unmatched. Per the germline V gene, CDR1 is SNHLY and CDR2 is FYNNEI. The CDR3 DNA follows: TGTGCCAGCAGGGCTACTAGCGGTGACAATGAGCAGTTCTTC. Translation: CASRATSGDNEQFF.

This clone was seen just once. The chain carries TRBV29-1 and TRBJ2-1; 8 nucleotides match TRBD1. CDR3 length equals 14 residues. J lost 3 bases, V lost 1 base, and 2 bases had no gene match. The germline V gene has CDR1 SQVTM and CDR2 ANQGSEA. DNA of the CDR3: TGCAGCGTTGAAGGTGGGACAGGCTACAATGAGCAGTTCTTC. The encoded protein is CSVEGGTGYNEQFF.

The chain has TRBV27 and TRBJ2-1, with 7 bases lining up with TRBD2. The CDR3 covers 15 residues. CDR1 and CDR2 from the germline V gene are MNHEY and SMNVEV (reference sequence). Trimming at V came to 3 bases and at J to 3 bases, leaving 5 bases not matched to a gene. This CDR3 reads CASSFPGLDYNEQFF. The CDR3 region has the DNA TGTGCCAGCAGTTTCCCCGGACTAGACTACAATGAGCAGTTCTTC.

The chain is built from TRBV28 and TRBJ2-3, with TRBD2 as a possible D gene (5 bases). V was shortened by 8 bases and J by 2 bases, with 8 bases between the two germline ends. The CDR3 totals 12 residues. Germline V gene lookup returns CDR1 MDHEN and CDR2 SYDVKM. The chain's CDR3 is CASQTTTDTQYF. CDR3 sequence (DNA): TGTGCCAGCCAGACTACCACAGATACGCAGTATTTT.